What follows are 28 T cell receptor beta chains derived from one specimen sequenced in a study of blood T cell repertoires in COVID-19. Libraries were prepared by immunoSEQ multiplex PCR; TCRdb keeps only in-frame clonotypes and omits some of them. This table holds over 150,000 clones, around 80% found once. The material sequenced was peripheral blood. The receptors were gathered from a middle-aged woman with COVID-19, enrolled during active disease.

The chain joins TRBV6-4 to TRBJ2-1; TRBD1 matches at 8 bases. Unmatched junction bases numbered 6, after V lost 5 bases and J lost 9 bases. CDR1 is MRHNA, CDR2 SNTAGT, per germline. The CDR3 extends over 13 amino acids. The CDR3 is CASSSQGASEQFF. CDR3 coding DNA: TGTGCCAGCAGTTCTCAGGGGGCAAGTGAGCAGTTCTTC.

The chain recombines TRBV28 with TRBJ1-1; possible D gene TRBD1, 5 bases. The CDR3 sequence is 14 residues long. V was shortened by 3 bases and J by 3 bases, with 11 bases between the two germline ends. Germline CDR1 reads MDHEN; CDR2 reads SYDVKM. CDR3 region: CASSFRGRDTEAFF. Written as DNA, the CDR3 is TGTGCCAGCAGTTTTAGGGGAAGGGACACTGAAGCTTTCTTT.

The V call is TRBV21-1, the J call TRBJ1-5; the table gives TRBD1 as D, unverified against the DNA. TRBV21-1 is termed a pseudogene. CDR3 length: 12 amino acids. DNA for the CDR3: TGTGCCACCCGACAGGGGGATCAGCCCCAGCATTTT. Protein: CATRQGDQPQHF.

This chain links TRBV19 with TRBJ2-3, with 7 bases fitting TRBD1. Germline lookup yields CDR1 LNHDA and CDR2 SQIVND (reference sequence). V lost 5 bases to trimming and J lost 4 bases; unmatched junction nucleotides: 6. CDR3 size: 14 residues. CDR3 sequence: CASSSATGPDTQYF. CDR3 sequence (DNA): TGTGCCAGTAGTTCCGCGACAGGGCCAGATACGCAGTATTTT.

J is TRBJ2-2 and V is TRBV27; D remains ambiguous. This CDR3 region has 14 residues. Trimming left V 3 bases short and J 6 bases short, with 11 bases between. Germline V CDR1 and CDR2: MNHEY, SMNVEV (reference sequence). In DNA form, the CDR3 reads TGTGCCAGCAGTTTTAAAGGAGTTCCCGGGGAGCTGTTTTTT. This sequence encodes CASSFKGVPGELFF.

The chain recombines TRBV3-1 (or the pseudogene TRBV3-2) with TRBJ1-1, with TRBD1 identical over 7 bases. The J segment lost 4 bases and the V segment lost 7 bases, leaving 12 bases of the junction unmatched. This CDR3 contains 15 residues. The germline CDR1 and CDR2 sequences are LGHDT and YNNKEL (reference sequence). CDR3 in DNA: TGTGCCAGCAATCGAAAAGGGGGCGCGGGCACTGAAGCTTTCTTT. Translation gives CASNRKGGAGTEAFF.

The gene calls are TRBV12-3 or TRBV12-4 and TRBJ2-7; TRBD2 matches 8 bases. The CDR3 contains 13 residues. J gave up 9 bases and V 1 base, and 5 bases lay outside the gene matches. The CDR3 bases are TGTGCCAGCAGTTTAGAAACCGGGACTAGGCAGTACTTC. Translating it yields CASSLETGTRQYF.

The rearrangement joins TRBV15 to TRBJ2-1, with TRBD2 identical over 7 bases. The CDR3 has 13 residues. Looked up from germline, CDR1 is LNHNV and CDR2 is YYDKDF (reference sequence). V gave up 11 bases and J gave up 5 bases; unmatched junction bases: 9. The CDR3 is CAVRGESNNEQFF. CDR3 DNA: TGTGCCGTCCGGGGGGAGTCCAACAATGAGCAGTTCTTC.

The chain recombines TRBV28 with TRBJ2-1, with 7 nucleotides matching TRBD2. J lost 6 bases, V lost 7 bases, and 9 bases had no gene match. The CDR3 sequence is 14 residues long. In germline, CDR1 is MDHEN, CDR2 SYDVKM. The CDR3 DNA reads TGTGCCAGCAAGGCCCCTAGCGGATCCAATGAGCAGTTCTTC. Its translation: CASKAPSGSNEQFF.

The J gene is TRBJ2-1, the V gene TRBV24-1; weak D call: TRBD2 (6 bases). The V gene's germline CDR1 is KGHDR and CDR2 SFDVKD. The CDR3 extends over 17 amino acids. V dropped 5 bases and J dropped 7 bases, with 23 bases sitting between them. CDR3 amino acids: CATSADRGGIFLNEQFF. As DNA, the CDR3 is TGTGCCACCAGTGCCGACCGGGGCGGGATTTTTCTGAATGAGCAGTTCTTC.

The V gene is TRBV3-1 (or the pseudogene TRBV3-2), the J gene TRBJ1-2, with 7 bases aligning to TRBD1. The CDR3 loop spans 14 amino acids. Germline V gene data show CDR1 as LGHDT and CDR2 as YNNKEL (reference sequence). The V segment lost 3 bases and the J segment 4 bases; nucleotides outside the gene matches: 5. CDR3 in DNA: TGTGCCAGCAGCCAGACAGGGAGTGGCTATGGCTACACCTTC. Translating it yields CASSQTGSGYGYTF.

In this sample, this clone turned up a few times. The rearrangement uses TRBV19 and TRBJ2-7, with 9 positions matching TRBD2. Germline V gives CDR1 LNHDA, CDR2 SQIVND (reference sequence). CDR3 size: 15 residues. V was clipped by 5 bases and J by 6 bases; unmatched bases: 11. The CDR3 sequence is CASSVQALAGREQYF. The CDR3 DNA is TGTGCCAGTAGTGTTCAGGCGCTAGCGGGACGCGAGCAGTACTTC.

The rearrangement links TRBV9 to TRBJ2-2, with D perhaps TRBD2 (6 bases). CDR1 is SGDLS and CDR2 is YYNGEE in the germline V gene. CDR3 length equals 15 residues. Trimming stripped 5 bases from V and 6 bases from J, with 17 bases between. The DNA for the CDR3 is TGTGCCAGCAGTGACAGCCCACGGGACTCCGGGGAGCTGTTTTTT. It translates to CASSDSPRDSGELFF.

The rearrangement joins TRBV18 to TRBJ1-5; D remains unclear. CDR1 is KGHSH, CDR2 LQKENI, per germline. CDR3 size: 13 residues. V was cut by 3 bases and J by 7 bases, with 10 bases left in between. CDR3 DNA: TGTGCCAGCTCACCCGTTCCAGGCCAGCCCCAGCATTTT. Translating gives CASSPVPGQPQHF.

The chain employs TRBV29-1 and TRBJ2-7; D remains unclear. V was trimmed by 4 bases and J by 2 bases, leaving 6 bases between them. The germline CDR1 and CDR2 sequences are SQVTM and ANQGSEA. The CDR3 is 11 residues long. The CDR3 protein is CSVGAPYEQYF. The CDR3 bases are TGCAGCGTTGGGGCCCCCTACGAGCAGTACTTC.

The chain recombines TRBV19 with TRBJ1-6; D perhaps matches TRBD1 (5 bases). V lost 3 bases and J lost 0, with 9 bases in between. Per the germline V gene, CDR1 is LNHDA and CDR2 is SQIVND (reference sequence). The CDR3 totals 16 residues. The CDR3 DNA reads as TGTGCCAGTAGTATTTGGGGCAGCTCCTATAATTCACCCCTCCACTTT. Its translation: CASSIWGSSYNSPLHF. Combining the CDR3 with reference TRBV19 and TRBJ1-6 gives the whole variable domain DGGITQSPKYLFRKEGQNVTLSCEQNLNHDAMYWYRQDPGQGLRLIYYSQIVNDFQKGDIAEGYSVSREKKESFPLTVTSAQKNPTAFYLCASSIWGSSYNSPLHFGNGTRLTVT.

The chain employs TRBV9 and TRBJ2-7; D is possibly TRBD2 (5 bases). Looked up from germline, CDR1 is SGDLS and CDR2 is YYNGEE. V was shortened by 0 bases and J by 2 bases, with 12 bases between the two germline ends. This CDR3 has 15 residues. CDR3 sequence: CASSVGKGLTYEQYF. Here the CDR3 DNA reads TGTGCCAGCAGCGTAGGTAAAGGACTTACCTACGAGCAGTACTTC.

The J gene is TRBJ2-2, the V gene TRBV12-5, with D possibly TRBD1 on 6 matching bases. Trimming removed 1 base from V and 6 bases from J, with 12 bases in between. This CDR3 spans 15 amino acids. CDR1 and CDR2 from the germline V gene are LGHNT and FRNRAP. The CDR3 DNA reads as TGTGCTAGTGGTTTGGGACGCAGGGGTGCCGGGGAGCTGTTTTTT. Encoded protein: CASGLGRRGAGELFF.

This CDR3 is CASRPVGPTSFYGYTF. The CDR3 nucleotides are TGCGCCAGCAGGCCGGTCGGGCCTACTAGCTTCTATGGCTACACCTTC. The chain couples TRBV5-1 to TRBJ1-2; D call uncertain. Germline lookup yields CDR1 SGHRS and CDR2 YFSETQ. This CDR3 has 16 amino acids. V lost 5 bases, J lost 4 bases, and 21 bases lay in between.

This clone was recorded once. Other DNA sequences from this sample encode an identical CDR3 as well. This chain links TRBV18 with TRBJ1-5; TRBD1 might be the D (6 bases). V was shortened by 6 bases and J by 3 bases, with 12 bases between the two germline ends. The CDR3 contains 14 residues. Germline V CDR1 and CDR2: KGHSH, LQKENI. In nucleotides, the CDR3 is TGTGCCAGCTCTCTTGGACAGTCCAATCAGCCCCAGCATTTT. Protein product: CASSLGQSNQPQHF.

The V and J genes are TRBV12-1 and TRBJ1-3; the table's D call of TRBD1 was not tested on the DNA. TRBV12-1 is shown as a pseudogene. The length of the CDR3 is 14 residues. The CDR3 nucleotides read TGTGCCAATTTGAAGGGGGCCTCTGGAAACACCATATATTTT. This codes for CANLKGASGNTIYF.

The chain carries TRBV25-1 and TRBJ1-1; 7 nucleotides align to TRBD1. The CDR3 sequence is 14 residues long. Germline CDR1 and CDR2: MGHDK and SYGVNS. The V and J ends lost 6 bases and 3 bases, in that order; junction bases with no gene match: 7. The chain's CDR3 is CASRRAGGDTEAFF. Here the CDR3 DNA reads TGTGCCAGCAGGAGAGCAGGGGGAGACACTGAAGCTTTCTTT.

The chain joins TRBV9 to TRBJ2-7; D not certain. V lost 2 bases to trimming and J lost 7 bases, with 19 bases between them. In germline, CDR1 is SGDLS, CDR2 YYNGEE. This CDR3 is 15 amino acids long. For the CDR3, the DNA is TGTGCCAGCAGCGTCGCTGGAGAAGCGAGATCGGAGCAGTACTTC. This gives the protein CASSVAGEARSEQYF.

V is TRBV6-5 and J is TRBJ2-1; D is unresolved. Germline CDR1 MNHEY, CDR2 SVGAGI. Trimming left V 6 bases short and J 7 bases short, with 13 bases between. The CDR3 is made up of 13 amino acids. The CDR3 sequence is CASSSFPRNEQFF. CDR3 sequence (DNA): TGTGCCAGCAGCTCTTTCCCGAGGAATGAGCAGTTCTTC.

The rearrangement joins TRBV6-5 to TRBJ1-2; 8 positions agree with TRBD1. The CDR3 sequence is 13 residues long. Germline V gene sequence: CDR1 MNHEY, CDR2 SVGAGI. Trimming cost V 8 bases and J 8 bases; bases outside gene matches: 10. DNA of the CDR3: TGTGCCAGCTTTCAATTAGACAGGGGCGGCTACACCTTC. Translation gives CASFQLDRGGYTF.

This clone was seen only once. This chain connects TRBV14 to TRBJ1-5, with TRBD1 as a possible D gene (5 bases). V lost 6 bases, J lost 0 bases, and 12 bases lay in between. This CDR3 is 15 amino acids long. Per the germline V gene, CDR1 is SGHDN and CDR2 is FVKESK. CDR3 residues: CASRTTDNSNQPQHF. The CDR3, as DNA: TGTGCCAGCAGGACGACAGATAATAGCAATCAGCCCCAGCATTTT.

The chain employs TRBV7-9 and TRBJ2-1; the match to TRBD2 covers 13 bases. Germline V lookup: CDR1 SEHNR, CDR2 FQNEAQ (reference sequence). Germline trimming cut 3 bases from V and 8 bases from J; bases unmatched to any gene: 4. The CDR3 is made up of 15 amino acids. CDR3 sequence reads: CASSFGLAGVDEQFF. CDR3 coding DNA: TGTGCCAGCAGCTTCGGACTAGCGGGAGTGGATGAGCAGTTCTTC.

J is TRBJ2-1 and V is TRBV12-5; 7 bases map to TRBD1. The CDR3 sequence is 16 residues long. The junction had 7 bases not matched to a gene; V was cut back by 2 bases and J by 3 bases. The germline gives CDR1 LGHNT, CDR2 FRNRAP. CDR3 sequence (DNA): TGTGCTAGTGGTTTGCCCCCCGGGACAGTCTACAATGAGCAGTTCTTC. Translated, it gives CASGLPPGTVYNEQFF.